This T cell receptor beta chain was found in a study of glioma-infiltrating T cells after dendritic cell vaccination. Time point meaning: after dendritic cell vaccination, including at tumor progression/relapse. The assay was immunoSEQ multiplex PCR, and TCRdb's table has in-frame clones only and misses some. The table shows 99,000 or so clones, with 75% to 90% occurring only once. With 3 bases removed from V and 3 bases from J, the gap between germline ends came to 12 bases. The V gene's germline CDR1 is SGDLS and CDR2 YYNGEE. The CDR3 runs to 15 residues. The sequences come from blood, collected after dendritic cell vaccination. The sequence was obtained from a human donor with glioblastoma. The rearrangement joins TRBV9 to TRBJ1-4; D remains unclear. For the CDR3, the DNA is TGTGCCAGCAGCGAAGGAGACGGAGCTAATGAAAAACTGTTTTTT. Residues: CASSEGDGANEKLFF.